These T cell receptor beta chains were read from a single sample in a study of identical twins. In TCRdb, the 5' RACE reads were re-called with MiXCR into one record per CDR3 protein. The repertoire holds 650,000 to 800,000 distinct CDR3 sequences, with 8.6% as singletons. The sample was also linked to a second study, of yellow fever vaccine responses in identical twins.

The sequencing input was PBMCs. Receptors originate from a woman between 18 and 29 years old in good health. Both conserved end residues are part of each CDR3. D genes are given only for firm matches. Clone size appears in some rows only: once, few, many, or a class for an expanded clone.

V gene	J gene	D gene	clone size	CDR3 protein	CDR3 DNA
TRBV7-2	TRBJ2-1	TRBD2	few	CASSLHPSGGNEQFF	TGTGCCAGCAGCTTACATCCTAGCGGGGGCAATGAGCAGTTCTTC
TRBV11-2	TRBJ2-3	TRBD1	many	CASSLNPGQGASDTQYF	TGTGCCAGCAGCTTAAATCCGGGACAGGGGGCTTCAGATACGCAGTATTTT
TRBV6-1	TRBJ1-6	TRBD1	NA	CASGRDRTGIDSPLHF	TGTGCCAGCGGCAGAGATAGGACAGGGATTGATTCACCCCTCCACTTT
TRBV5-1	TRBJ1-1	NA	many	CASSLGTLNTEAFF	TGCGCCAGCAGCTTAGGGACATTGAACACTGAAGCTTTCTTT
TRBV12-3/TRBV12-4	TRBJ1-1	NA	many	CASSLSGALEAFF	TGTGCCAGCAGTTTATCCGGGGCCTTAGAAGCTTTCTTT
TRBV9	TRBJ2-3	TRBD2	many	CASSVAASGRATDTQYF	TGTGCCAGCAGCGTAGCGGCTAGCGGGAGGGCGACAGATACGCAGTATTTT
TRBV20-1	TRBJ2-3	TRBD2	few	CSARHAGATDTQYF	TGCAGTGCTAGACATGCGGGAGCTACAGATACGCAGTATTTT
TRBV5-1	TRBJ2-2	NA	NA	CASSLEAGNTGELFF	TGCGCCAGCAGCTTGGAGGCGGGGAACACCGGGGAGCTGTTTTTT
TRBV20-1	TRBJ2-7	NA	few	CSARGDPRSSYEQYF	TGCAGTGCTAGAGGGGACCCCCGGAGCTCCTACGAGCAGTACTTC
TRBV20-1	TRBJ2-5	TRBD2	NA	CSARLKLPLAGGPLAQETQYF	TGCAGTGCTAGGCTTAAATTACCGCTAGCGGGAGGGCCGTTGGCACAAGAGACCCAGTACTTC
TRBV6-5	TRBJ1-2	NA	NA	CASSYGGADYGYTF	TGTGCCAGCAGTTATGGGGGGGCAGACTATGGCTACACCTTC
TRBV29-1	TRBJ2-5	NA	NA	CSVEDWGQGETQYF	TGCAGCGTTGAAGATTGGGGGCAGGGAGAGACCCAGTACTTC
TRBV4-2	TRBJ1-5	NA	many	CASSQDDRDYSNQPQHF	TGTGCCAGCAGCCAGGATGACAGAGATTATAGCAATCAGCCCCAGCATTTT
TRBV5-1	TRBJ2-5	NA	NA	CASSLESHQETQYF	TGCGCCAGCAGCTTGGAGTCCCACCAAGAGACCCAGTACTTC
TRBV29-1	TRBJ2-7	NA	many	CSVTYRDYEQYF	TGCAGCGTGACGTACAGGGACTACGAGCAGTACTTC
TRBV5-1	TRBJ2-7	NA	many	CASSSGISYEQYF	TGCGCCAGCAGCTCCGGGATTTCCTACGAGCAGTACTTC
TRBV7-7	TRBJ2-7	NA	few	CASSLIRDGEQYF	TGTGCTAGCAGCTTAATTAGGGACGGTGAGCAGTACTTC
TRBV20-1	TRBJ1-5	NA	NA	CSASVDTNQPQHF	TGCAGTGCTAGTGTGGATACCAATCAGCCCCAGCATTTT
TRBV28	TRBJ2-2	NA	many	CASSLGLAVPNTGELFF	TGTGCCAGCAGTTTAGGGCTGGCTGTACCGAACACCGGGGAGCTGTTTTTT
TRBV29-1	TRBJ2-7	TRBD2	many	CSVEDLTSGGLSYEQYF	TGCAGCGTTGAAGATCTTACGTCGGGGGGGCTCTCCTACGAGCAGTACTTC
TRBV21-1	TRBJ2-5	NA	NA	CASARRPWAVETQYF	TGTGCCAGCGCAAGGCGTCCATGGGCCGTAGAGACCCAGTACTTC
TRBV27	TRBJ1-6	NA	few	CASSPRGRDNSPLHF	TGTGCCAGCAGTCCACGGGGGCGGGATAATTCACCCCTCCACTTT
TRBV6-2/TRBV6-3	TRBJ2-7	NA	few	CASSRGQIEQYF	TGTGCCAGCAGTAGAGGACAGATCGAGCAGTACTTC
TRBV5-1	TRBJ2-2	NA	NA	CASSEWWGGELFF	TGCGCCAGCAGTGAATGGTGGGGCGGGGAGCTGTTTTTT
TRBV6-2/TRBV6-3	TRBJ2-1	NA	NA	CASSPHKSYNEQFF	TGTGCCAGCAGTCCTCACAAGTCCTACAATGAGCAGTTCTTC
TRBV4-2	TRBJ2-7	TRBD1	many	CASSPRTGAWEQYF	TGTGCCAGCAGCCCCAGGACAGGGGCTTGGGAGCAGTACTTC
TRBV6-1	TRBJ1-1	NA	NA	CASISSGPLGVFF	TGTGCCAGCATATCATCGGGGCCCTTGGGGGTTTTCTTT
TRBV5-1	TRBJ2-7	NA	few	CASSGENYEQYF	TGCGCCAGCAGCGGGGAAAACTACGAGCAGTACTTC
TRBV7-9	TRBJ2-1	TRBD2	many	CASSFRLAGSDNEQFF	TGTGCCAGCAGCTTTAGACTAGCGGGGAGTGACAATGAGCAGTTCTTC
TRBV28	TRBJ2-7	NA	NA	CASMALTYEQYF	TGTGCCAGCATGGCACTAACCTACGAGCAGTACTTC
TRBV27	TRBJ1-1	NA	NA	CASIGPAGTEAFF	TGTGCCAGCATCGGGCCAGCGGGTACTGAAGCTTTCTTT
TRBV4-1	TRBJ2-2	TRBD2	few	CASSPPASGLTGELFF	TGCGCCAGCAGCCCCCCGGCTAGCGGGCTCACCGGGGAGCTGTTTTTT
TRBV7-6	TRBJ2-3	TRBD2	NA	CASSLGTSGATDTQYF	TGTGCCAGCAGCTTAGGGACTAGCGGGGCCACAGATACGCAGTATTTT
TRBV4-2	TRBJ2-1	TRBD2	NA	CASSQDPRGGRGNEQFF	TGTGCCAGCAGCCAAGATCCAAGGGGCGGGAGGGGCAATGAGCAGTTCTTC
TRBV6-2/TRBV6-3	TRBJ2-1	TRBD2	many	CASSYWASGSSYNEQFF	TGTGCCAGCAGTTACTGGGCTAGCGGGAGTTCCTACAATGAGCAGTTCTTC
TRBV6-2/TRBV6-3	TRBJ2-7	NA	NA	CASRPVGSSYEQYF	TGTGCCAGCAGGCCCGTGGGGAGCTCCTACGAGCAGTACTTC
TRBV5-1	TRBJ2-7	TRBD1	NA	CASSLPGTVSDEQYF	TGCGCCAGCAGCTTACCCGGGACAGTCAGCGACGAGCAGTACTTC
TRBV5-1	TRBJ2-5	TRBD1	few	CASSLGGQGSETQYF	TGCGCCAGCAGCTTGGGGGGACAGGGTTCGGAGACCCAGTACTTC
TRBV20-1	TRBJ2-7	TRBD2	many	CSARDRALAGIFSYEQYF	TGCAGTGCTAGAGATCGGGCGCTAGCGGGAATATTCTCCTACGAGCAGTACTTC
TRBV6-1	TRBJ2-7	TRBD1	NA	CASKGQGLSYEQYF	TGTGCCAGCAAGGGACAGGGGCTCTCCTACGAGCAGTACTTC
TRBV29-1	TRBJ2-4	NA	many	CSVLRGGNIQYF	TGCAGCGTCCTGAGAGGGGGAAACATTCAGTACTTC
TRBV29-1	TRBJ2-1	NA	many	CSGTGAFPNEQFF	TGCAGCGGGACGGGGGCCTTTCCCAATGAGCAGTTCTTC